This TCR beta chain was found in a study of T cells in localized non-small cell lung cancer. Study conclusions and caveats: It was uninvolved adjacent lung that showed the highest T cell clonality, exceeding tumor. A median roughly 57 of the top 100 tumor clones appeared in adjacent lung. Blood T cell density predicted longer survival; adjacent-lung clonality, shorter. Without multi-region sequencing, intratumor heterogeneity could not be excluded.

Here immunoSEQ multiplex PCR was the method, and the copy in TCRdb shows in-frame clones only, minus some. This sample yields about 91,000 clones, of which roughly 86% are seen a single time; roughly 15% belongs to the top ten. Comments on this clone: The target antigen is unknown.

Trimming pared 1 base from V and 0 bases from J, leaving 12 bases between. Germline CDR1 is SGHDN and CDR2 is FVKESK. The CDR3 covers 16 residues. The V call is TRBV14, the J call TRBJ1-1; possible D gene TRBD1, 6 bases. The TCR sequence derives from a man aged 35 to 69 with stage I squamous cell lung carcinoma. Here the sequenced sample was peripheral blood, taken before any cancer treatment. In DNA form, the CDR3 reads TGTGCCAGCAGCCAAGCGCAGGGGAGGTTGAACACTGAAGCTTTCTTT. Translation gives CASSQAQGRLNTEAFF.